The 9 T cell receptor beta chains reported below all come from one sample, sequenced in a study of blood T cell repertoires in COVID-19. Sequencing was performed with immunoSEQ multiplex PCR; in TCRdb, only in-frame clones are kept and a portion is missing. In the table there are approximately 200,000 clones, 82% of which are singletons. The sequenced sample consisted of peripheral blood. The receptors derive from a human donor with acute or convalescent COVID-19. The donor label of this sample is uncertain.

The chain couples TRBV7-2 to TRBJ1-1, with unresolved D. CDR3 size: 13 residues. Trimming shortened V by 0 bases and J by 6 bases, and 8 bases separated the two germline ends. The V gene's germline CDR1 is SGHTA and CDR2 FQGNSA. CDR3 sequence reads: CASSLAQVAEAFF. Here the CDR3 DNA reads TGTGCCAGCAGCTTAGCGCAGGTAGCTGAAGCTTTCTTT.

This sequence joins TRBV14 and TRBJ2-7; 16 bases agree with TRBD2. Germline CDR1 SGHDN, CDR2 FVKESK. CDR3 length: 19 amino acids. The V gene end was trimmed by 0 bases and the J gene end by 3 bases; junction bases not matched to a gene: 8. CDR3 residues: CASSQDRSGTSGRDYEQYF. CDR3 DNA: TGTGCCAGCAGCCAAGATCGATCGGGGACTAGCGGGAGGGACTACGAGCAGTACTTC.

In this sample, this clone turned up a few times. The rearrangement links TRBV5-6 to TRBJ2-6, with no clear D. Germline assignment: CDR1 SGHDT and CDR2 YYEEEE. Trimming took 2 bases from V and 1 from J, leaving 10 bases between them. There are 16 residues in the CDR3. The CDR3 loop reads CASSFGLSSGANVLTF. CDR3 DNA sequence: TGTGCCAGCAGCTTTGGGCTTTCTTCTGGGGCCAACGTCCTGACTTTC.

The gene calls are TRBV6-5 and TRBJ2-1, with D possibly TRBD1 on 6 matching bases. Germline V lookup: CDR1 MNHEY, CDR2 SVGAGI. Trimming cost V 8 bases and J 0 bases, with 14 bases left between them. The CDR3 consists of 15 residues. The CDR3 protein is CASGYRASSYNEQFF. The CDR3 DNA reads TGTGCCAGCGGGTACAGGGCGAGCTCCTACAATGAGCAGTTCTTC.

The chain has TRBV4-2 and TRBJ2-1; 7 bases are a match to TRBD2. This CDR3 is built from 17 residues. Germline values: CDR1 LGHNA, CDR2 YNFKEQ. Germline trimming cut 1 base from V and 0 bases from J; bases unmatched to any gene: 6. Here the CDR3 DNA reads TGTGCCAGCAGCCAAGGGAAGGGCGGGAGCTCCTACAATGAGCAGTTCTTC. It is translated as CASSQGKGGSSYNEQFF.

The gene calls are TRBV3-1 (or the pseudogene TRBV3-2) and TRBJ2-7, with TRBD2 identical over 9 bases. V was clipped by 0 bases and J by 9 bases; unmatched bases: 9. This CDR3 comprises 15 residues. The germline gives CDR1 LGHDT, CDR2 YNNKEL (reference sequence). CDR3 nucleotide sequence: TGTGCCAGCAGCCAAGAAGGGCGGGAGGGCAGGAGGCAGTACTTC. Translation gives CASSQEGREGRRQYF.

This clone was picked up one time. The identical CDR3 is also encoded by other nucleotide sequences in the sample. The chain joins TRBV7-3 to TRBJ2-7; the match to TRBD1 covers 11 bases. This CDR3 has 15 amino acids. V shed 2 bases and J 3 bases; nucleotides not matched to a gene: 3. CDR1 and CDR2 (germline): SGHTA, FQGTGA. The chain's CDR3 is CASSLSGQGVYEQYF. The CDR3 DNA sequence: TGTGCCAGCAGCTTATCGGGACAGGGGGTCTACGAGCAGTACTTC.

The V call is TRBV11-2, the J call TRBJ2-4, with a possible D match to TRBD2 (6 bases). This CDR3 has 18 residues. V was pared by 2 bases and J by 9 bases, with 26 bases between. The germline CDR1 and CDR2 sequences are SGHAT and FQNNGV. CDR3 nucleotides: TGTGCCAGCAGCTTATCACCGGGACTGACTTTTAGTGAGTCCATTCAGTACTTC. Amino acid sequence: CASSLSPGLTFSESIQYF.

Remarks on this clone: The same CDR3 also results from other DNA sequences found in this sample. V is TRBV5-1 and J is TRBJ2-7; no definite D call. CDR1 SGHRS and CDR2 YFSETQ come from the germline V gene. The V end lost 0 bases, the J end lost 2 bases, and 6 bases lay between the germline ends. The CDR3 is made up of 13 amino acids. The CDR3 sequence: CASSLDGAYEQYF. CDR3 in DNA: TGCGCCAGCAGCTTGGACGGAGCCTACGAGCAGTACTTC.